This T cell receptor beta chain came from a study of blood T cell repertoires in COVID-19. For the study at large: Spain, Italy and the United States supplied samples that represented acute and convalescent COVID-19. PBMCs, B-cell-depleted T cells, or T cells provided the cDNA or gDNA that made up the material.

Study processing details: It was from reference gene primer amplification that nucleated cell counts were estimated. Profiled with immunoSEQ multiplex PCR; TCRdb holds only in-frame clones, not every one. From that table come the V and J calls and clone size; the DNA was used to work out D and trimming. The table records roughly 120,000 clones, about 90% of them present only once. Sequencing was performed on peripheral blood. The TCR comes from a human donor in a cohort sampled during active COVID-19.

In DNA form, the CDR3 reads TGCGCCAGCAGCCAAGAACCCCCTAGCATGAATGAGCAGTTCTTC. Amino acids: CASSQEPPSMNEQFF. The rearrangement joins TRBV4-3 to TRBJ2-1, with D perhaps TRBD2 (5 bases). Looked up from germline, CDR1 is LGHNA and CDR2 is YSLEER. This CDR3 spans 15 amino acids. V lost 0 bases and J 7 bases, leaving 13 bases between the germline ends.